The clone carrying this T cell receptor (beta chain) was observed a handful of times. The data belong to a study of T-cell reconstitution after alpha-beta-depleted transplantation in children. The library targeted TCRbeta and was prepared with unique molecular identifiers. Using its own MiXCR run on the PCR reads, TCRdb lists one record per CDR3 protein. Altogether a few hundred thousand distinct CDR3 sequences are present, around 16% being singletons, with the ten largest covering over 25%. Trimming shortened V by 10 bases and J by 5 bases, and 5 bases separated the two germline ends. The CDR3 covers 10 residues. Germline V gene lookup returns CDR1 MNHEY and CDR2 SVGEGT.

The chain employs TRBV6-2 or TRBV6-3 and TRBJ2-2; no clear D gene. The sequence was collected from a boy under two years old who had a stem cell transplant for Wiskott-Aldrich syndrome, so the T cells may come from the graft donor. The source material was PBMCs, mostly from graft donor cells, sampled 360 days after TCRalphabeta/CD19-depleted stem cell transplant. The CDR3 protein is CATSTGELFF. Written as DNA, the CDR3 is TGTGCCACCTCGACCGGGGAGCTGTTTTTT.